These T cell receptor beta chains were read from a single sample in a study of blood T cell repertoires in COVID-19. Repertoires were generated with immunoSEQ multiplex PCR, while TCRdb's copy carries only in-frame clones and drops some. Among over 200,000 clones listed, about 84% were seen once. Sequencing was performed on peripheral blood. The receptors derive from a woman of 80 years or more with acute or convalescent COVID-19. Each CDR3 is given with its conserved first and last residue. The order of the fields is V gene, J gene, D gene, clone size, CDR3 length, CDR3 DNA, CDR3 protein. D genes are given only for firm matches. The size field is filled for only some rows; it gives once, few, many or a size class.

v_call: TRBV2
j_call: TRBJ1-5
d_call: .
clone_size: .
cdr3_length: 14
cdr3_nt: TGTGCCAGCAATTTAGGACAGAGCAATCAGCCCCAGCATTTT
cdr3_aa: CASNLGQSNQPQHF

v_call: TRBV6-5
j_call: TRBJ1-1
d_call: .
clone_size: .
cdr3_length: 15
cdr3_nt: TGTGCCAGCAGTTACTCCACACAGGGATCCACTGAAGCTTTCTTT
cdr3_aa: CASSYSTQGSTEAFF

v_call: TRBV25-1
j_call: TRBJ2-2
d_call: TRBD2
clone_size: once
cdr3_length: 17
cdr3_nt: TGTGCCAGCAGTGAATTATTGGCGGGAGTGAACACCGGGGAGCTGTTTTTT
cdr3_aa: CASSELLAGVNTGELFF

v_call: TRBV11-2
j_call: TRBJ2-7
d_call: TRBD1
clone_size: .
cdr3_length: 15
cdr3_nt: TGTGCCAGCAGCTTAGGTACAGGGGCCTCCTACGAGCAGTACTTC
cdr3_aa: CASSLGTGASYEQYF

v_call: TRBV27
j_call: TRBJ1-2
d_call: .
clone_size: .
cdr3_length: 14
cdr3_nt: TGTGCCAGCAGTTTATCGACAGGCCGCTATGGCTACACCTTC
cdr3_aa: CASSLSTGRYGYTF

v_call: TRBV28
j_call: TRBJ1-4
d_call: TRBD1
clone_size: few
cdr3_length: 14
cdr3_nt: TGTGCCAGCAGACCTACAGGGGGCAATGAAAAACTGTTTTTT
cdr3_aa: CASRPTGGNEKLFF

v_call: TRBV6-1
j_call: TRBJ2-2
d_call: .
clone_size: .
cdr3_length: 16
cdr3_nt: TGTGCCAGCAGTGAAGAGAACAGGGCGTTGGGCGGGGAGCTGTTTTTT
cdr3_aa: CASSEENRALGGELFF

v_call: TRBV5-1
j_call: TRBJ2-2
d_call: .
clone_size: .
cdr3_length: 14
cdr3_nt: TGCGCCAGCAGCTTGACGGGGAACACCGGGGAGCTGTTTTTT
cdr3_aa: CASSLTGNTGELFF

v_call: TRBV4-2
j_call: TRBJ1-6
d_call: TRBD1
clone_size: few
cdr3_length: 16
cdr3_nt: TGTGCCAGCAGCCAAGAGGGGACAGGCGATAATTCACCCCTCCACTTT
cdr3_aa: CASSQEGTGDNSPLHF

v_call: TRBV30
j_call: TRBJ2-1
d_call: .
clone_size: .
cdr3_length: 12
cdr3_nt: TGTGCCTGGAGTTTAGGGGTATACGAGCAGTTCTTC
cdr3_aa: CAWSLGVYEQFF

v_call: TRBV6-2/TRBV6-3
j_call: TRBJ1-2
d_call: .
clone_size: .
cdr3_length: 12
cdr3_nt: TGTGCCAGCAGTACAGGGACCTATGGCTACACCTTC
cdr3_aa: CASSTGTYGYTF

v_call: TRBV5-1
j_call: TRBJ2-3
d_call: TRBD2
clone_size: .
cdr3_length: 16
cdr3_nt: TGCGCCAGCAGCCAGACTAGCGGGGGGGCCTTAGATACGCAGTATTTT
cdr3_aa: CASSQTSGGALDTQYF

v_call: TRBV5-4
j_call: TRBJ2-3
d_call: TRBD2
clone_size: .
cdr3_length: 16
cdr3_nt: TGTGCCAGCAGCCCATCAATCGCGGGGGGCCCAGATACGCAGTATTTT
cdr3_aa: CASSPSIAGGPDTQYF

v_call: TRBV19
j_call: TRBJ1-5
d_call: TRBD1
clone_size: few
cdr3_length: 14
cdr3_nt: TGTGCCAGCAAGCCGGGACAGTTCAATCAGCCCCAGCATTTT
cdr3_aa: CASKPGQFNQPQHF

v_call: TRBV5-1
j_call: TRBJ1-1
d_call: TRBD1
clone_size: .
cdr3_length: 15
cdr3_nt: TGCGCCAGCAGCCCGGGGACAGGGCGTAGGACTGAAGCTTTCTTT
cdr3_aa: CASSPGTGRRTEAFF

v_call: TRBV20-1
j_call: TRBJ2-3
d_call: TRBD2
clone_size: .
cdr3_length: 14
cdr3_nt: TGCAGTGCTAGTCCCGGCCTAGCGGAAGATACGCAGTATTTT
cdr3_aa: CSASPGLAEDTQYF

v_call: TRBV6-5
j_call: TRBJ2-7
d_call: TRBD1
clone_size: .
cdr3_length: 15
cdr3_nt: TGTGCCAGCACCCCGGGGGGACAGGGGGCCTACGAGCAGTACTTC
cdr3_aa: CASTPGGQGAYEQYF

v_call: TRBV11-1
j_call: TRBJ2-3
d_call: TRBD2
clone_size: .
cdr3_length: 16
cdr3_nt: TGTGCCAGCAGCTTAGGGGCGGGGGGTTCCACAGATACGCAGTATTTT
cdr3_aa: CASSLGAGGSTDTQYF

v_call: TRBV7-2
j_call: TRBJ1-2
d_call: TRBD1
clone_size: .
cdr3_length: 15
cdr3_nt: TGTGCCAGCAGCTTGGACAGGTTGGGGTATAATGGCTACACCTTC
cdr3_aa: CASSLDRLGYNGYTF

v_call: TRBV7-2
j_call: TRBJ2-5
d_call: TRBD2
clone_size: .
cdr3_length: 17
cdr3_nt: TGTGCCAGCAGCTACTCCGGGACTAGCGGTGTGATAGAGACCCAGTACTTC
cdr3_aa: CASSYSGTSGVIETQYF

v_call: TRBV30
j_call: TRBJ2-7
d_call: TRBD2
clone_size: .
cdr3_length: 15
cdr3_nt: TGTGCCTGGAGTAGGCGTAGCGGGAGTAGATACGAGCAGTACTTC
cdr3_aa: CAWSRRSGSRYEQYF

v_call: TRBV2
j_call: TRBJ1-5
d_call: .
clone_size: .
cdr3_length: 18
cdr3_nt: TGTGCCAGCAGTGAAGCTTTTCTGGGCAGGCGAGTGAATCAGCCCCAGCATTTT
cdr3_aa: CASSEAFLGRRVNQPQHF

v_call: TRBV7-2
j_call: TRBJ2-3
d_call: .
clone_size: .
cdr3_length: 14
cdr3_nt: TGTGCCAGCAGCTTAGCAAGACAGTCAGATACGCAGTATTTT
cdr3_aa: CASSLARQSDTQYF

v_call: TRBV5-1
j_call: TRBJ1-1
d_call: TRBD1
clone_size: .
cdr3_length: 14
cdr3_nt: TGCGCCAGCAGCACGACAGGGGTGAACACTGAAGCTTTCTTT
cdr3_aa: CASSTTGVNTEAFF

v_call: TRBV10-3
j_call: TRBJ2-7
d_call: TRBD1
clone_size: .
cdr3_length: 15
cdr3_nt: TGTGCCATCAGGTCAGACAGGGGGCTCCCCTACGAGCAGTACTTC
cdr3_aa: CAIRSDRGLPYEQYF

v_call: TRBV2
j_call: TRBJ2-2
d_call: TRBD2
clone_size: .
cdr3_length: 17
cdr3_nt: TGTGCCAGCAGTCCTAATATAGCGGGGTCGGACACCGGGGAGCTGTTTTTT
cdr3_aa: CASSPNIAGSDTGELFF